This TCR beta chain was identified during a study of blood T cell repertoires in COVID-19. With V trimmed by 4 bases and J by 4 bases, 6 bases remained unmatched. The CDR3 is 16 residues long. Germline V gene sequence: CDR1 MNHNS, CDR2 SASEGT. Using immunoSEQ multiplex PCR, the repertoire was profiled, and TCRdb retains in-frame clones only, with some absent. The sample lists some 130,000 clones, approximately 90% occurring once. Sequencing input: peripheral blood. This TCR was sampled from a man aged 50-59 years with acute or convalescent COVID-19. The chain links TRBV6-1 to TRBJ2-1; 11 bases map to TRBD2. The CDR3 spells CASSGPPSGGYNEQFF. Written as DNA, the CDR3 is TGTGCCAGCAGTGGCCCTCCTAGCGGGGGGTACAATGAGCAGTTCTTC.